This passage covers 10 T cell receptor beta chains from one sample sequenced in a study of cytomegalovirus exposure and HLA in healthy donors. The primer mix had 60 Vbeta and 13 Jbeta primers. Assay: immunoSEQ multiplex PCR; the TCRdb copy retains only in-frame clones and omits some. The sample consists of about 200,000 clones, around 87% of them appearing once. Sequencing input: PBMCs. These receptors all stem from a woman under 30 in good health and CMV-seronegative.

This clone was seen a handful of times. This chain uses TRBV6-6 with TRBJ2-7; 11 nucleotides agree with TRBD2. Germline CDR1 reads MNHNY; CDR2 reads SVGAGI (reference sequence). V dropped 5 bases and J dropped 4; count of bases not matched to a gene: 7. This CDR3 is 15 amino acids long. As DNA, the CDR3 is TGTGCCAGCAGTAAGACTAGCGGGGACCGGTACGAGCAGTACTTC. This encodes CASSKTSGDRYEQYF.

J is TRBJ1-1 and V is TRBV10-1, with 7 nucleotides matching TRBD1. This CDR3 region has 13 residues. Unmatched junction bases numbered 2, after V lost 6 bases and J lost 1 base. The germline gives CDR1 WNHNN, CDR2 SYGVQD (reference sequence). Written as DNA, the CDR3 is TGCGCCAGCAGGGACAGGAGGAACACTGAAGCTTTCTTT. Protein: CASRDRRNTEAFF.

The J gene is TRBJ2-7, the V gene TRBV11-3, with 15 positions matching TRBD2. The germline V gene encodes CDR1 SGHNT and CDR2 YENEEA. V lost 6 bases and J lost 2; bases outside the gene matches: 2. This CDR3 region has 15 residues. The CDR3 sequence is CASSRTSGGAYEQYF. In DNA form, the CDR3 reads TGTGCCAGCAGTCGGACTAGCGGGGGGGCCTACGAGCAGTACTTC. The full variable domain, in which reference TRBV11-3 and TRBJ2-7 provide the parts outside the CDR3, is EAGVVQSPRYKIIEKKQPVAFWCNPISGHNTLYWYLQNLGQGPELLIRYENEEAVDDSQLPKDRFSAERLKGVDSTLKIQPAELGDSAVYLCASSRTSGGAYEQYFGPGTRLTVT.

The chain couples TRBV2 to TRBJ1-2; D may be TRBD1 (6 bases). V shed 3 bases and J shed 5 bases, with 10 bases lying between them. The CDR3 has 13 amino acids. Per germline, CDR1 SNHLY and CDR2 FYNNEI. CDR3 DNA sequence: TGTGCCAGCAGTGACAGGGGTGGTTATGGCTACACCTTC. Amino acids: CASSDRGGYGYTF. Together with reference TRBV2 and TRBJ1-2, the CDR3 gives the full variable domain: EPEVTQTPSHQVTQMGQEVILRCVPISNHLYFYWYRQILGQKVEFLVSFYNNEISEKSEIFDDQFSVERPDGSNFTLKIRSTKLEDSAMYFCASSDRGGYGYTFGSGTRLTVV.

The CDR3 sequence is CASSQASTNEKLFF. The DNA of the CDR3 is TGTGCCAGCAGCCAAGCCTCGACTAATGAAAAACTGTTTTTT. The rearrangement uses TRBV4-2 and TRBJ1-4, with D hard to call. The CDR3 runs to 14 residues. The V end was cut by 1 base, the J end by 2 bases, with 5 bases between. Germline values: CDR1 LGHNA, CDR2 YNFKEQ.

The genes are TRBV7-8 and TRBJ2-7; TRBD2 matches at 10 bases. The CDR3 contains 16 residues. Germline V lookup: CDR1 SGHVS, CDR2 FQNEAQ. The trim removed 0 bases at V and 3 bases at J, leaving 5 bases unmatched. In nucleotides, the CDR3 is TGTGCCAGCAGCTTAGCAGCGGGGGGGAGCGGCTACGAGCAGTACTTC. This sequence encodes CASSLAAGGSGYEQYF.

V and J are TRBV19 and TRBJ2-3; D is perhaps TRBD2 (6 bases). Trimming stripped 5 bases from V and 1 base from J, with 19 bases between. CDR1 and CDR2 from the germline V gene are LNHDA and SQIVND (reference sequence). There are 17 residues in the CDR3. CDR3 coding DNA: TGTGCCAGTAGTGACGCTTGGGGGGTCGGGGGCACAGATACGCAGTATTTT. This translates into CASSDAWGVGGTDTQYF. Variable domain in full (rest from reference TRBV19 and TRBJ2-3): DGGITQSPKYLFRKEGQNVTLSCEQNLNHDAMYWYRQDPGQGLRLIYYSQIVNDFQKGDIAEGYSVSREKKESFPLTVTSAQKNPTAFYLCASSDAWGVGGTDTQYFGPGTRLTVL.

CDR3 in DNA: TGTGCCAGCAGCTCGACAGGGAAAACTAATGAAAAACTGTTTTTT. Translated, it gives CASSSTGKTNEKLFF. The rearrangement uses TRBV7-9 and TRBJ1-4; 7 bases are shared with TRBD1. From germline, CDR1 is SEHNR and CDR2 FQNEAQ (reference sequence). V shed 4 bases, J shed 1 base, and the junction held 3 bases outside the gene matches. The CDR3 runs to 15 residues.

The chain recombines TRBV2 with TRBJ1-5; D may be TRBD1 (6 bases). Germline loops: CDR1 SNHLY, CDR2 FYNNEI. The CDR3 contains 15 residues. V was clipped by 3 bases and J by 0 bases, with 9 bases between them. Written as DNA, the CDR3 is TGTGCCAGCAGTGACGGGACACATAGCAATCAGCCCCAGCATTTT. This translates into CASSDGTHSNQPQHF.

The chain uses TRBV19 and TRBJ1-1, with D hard to call. CDR1 is LNHDA and CDR2 is SQIVND in the germline V gene (reference sequence). V shed 6 bases and J shed 3 bases, with 14 bases lying between them. The CDR3 spans 14 residues. Written as DNA, the CDR3 is TGTGCCAGTAGATTCGGGGTTGGGTACACTGAAGCTTTCTTT. Its protein is CASRFGVGYTEAFF.